The T cell receptor beta chain described here comes from a study of T-cell reconstitution after alpha-beta-depleted transplantation in children. Unique molecular identifiers tagged the TCRbeta library. TCRdb processed the PCR reads anew with MiXCR; each CDR3 protein has one entry. The repertoire holds about 47,000 distinct CDR3 sequences, around 50% seen once, with around two fifths in the top ten. Study observations and caveats: Hyperexpanded clones declined; after one year, newly produced T cells mostly supplied diversity. Several hundred rapidly expanded clones from non-depleted graft cells reportedly supplied alpha-beta T cells about two months post-transplant. In some patients, recipient T cells and intrathymic progenitors surviving conditioning explained high day-60 diversity.

Only one count was recorded for this clonotype. As yet, its antigen is unknown. The CDR3 has 14 residues. Trimming pared 1 base from V and 1 base from J, leaving 7 bases between. CDR1 and CDR2 from the germline V gene are LGHNA and YSLEER. The J gene is TRBJ1-1, the V gene TRBV4-3; D ambiguous. The receptor comes from a boy less than two years old with SCID, due to receive a stem cell transplant. Specimen: peripheral blood, collected before TCRalphabeta/CD19-depleted stem cell transplant. The CDR3 nucleotides are TGCGCCAGCAGCCAAGTACAAACGAACACTGAAGCTTTCTTT. This gives the protein CASSQVQTNTEAFF.